These 14 T cell receptor beta chains share one sample of origin, sequenced in a study of T-cell reconstitution after alpha-beta-depleted transplantation in children. The authors prepared the TCRbeta library with unique molecular identifiers. TCRdb redid the calling of the PCR reads with MiXCR, one entry per CDR3 protein. Of about 690,000 distinct CDR3 sequences listed, roughly 17% are singletons. The specimen was PBMCs from the stem cell graft donor, collected from the stem cell graft. The receptors were gathered from a human donor who donated a stem cell graft to a child with acute myeloid leukemia.

This clonotype has ten or more counts. The CDR3 protein is CASSLVGDYEQYF. CDR3 bases: TGTGCCAGCAGCTTAGTTGGCGATTACGAGCAGTACTTC. The chain carries TRBV7-9 and TRBJ2-7; D call uncertain. Germline-derived CDR1 and CDR2 are SEHNR and FQNEAQ (reference sequence). V dropped 1 base and J dropped 4 bases, with 8 bases sitting between them. This CDR3 contains 13 residues. Complete variable domain (other parts from reference TRBV7-9 and TRBJ2-7): DTGVSQNPRHKITKRGQNVTFRCDPISEHNRLYWYRQTLGQGPEFLTYFQNEAQLEKSRLLSDRFSAERPKGSFSTLEIQRTEQGDSAMYLCASSLVGDYEQYFGPGTRLTVT.

This clonotype occurred many times. V usage is TRBV29-1 and J usage is TRBJ2-5, with 8 bases lining up with TRBD1. V lost 7 bases and J lost 2; bases outside the gene matches: 6. Germline V gene sequence: CDR1 SQVTM, CDR2 ANQGSEA. This CDR3 spans 13 amino acids. CDR3 nucleotides: TGCAGCGCACACAGGGGGTATCAAGAGACCCAGTACTTC. This codes for CSAHRGYQETQYF.

The sample holds many counts of this clonotype. The chain uses TRBV9 and TRBJ1-1; D ambiguous. The length of the CDR3 is 13 residues. Germline loops: CDR1 SGDLS, CDR2 YYNGEE. V lost 6 bases and J lost 0, with 9 bases in between. CDR3 sequence (DNA): TGTGCCAGCAAACCCCCGGTGAACACTGAAGCTTTCTTT. Amino acids: CASKPPVNTEAFF.

This clonotype was observed many times. The chain employs TRBV7-2 and TRBJ1-1, with a tentative D call TRBD1 (5 bases). Germline values: CDR1 SGHTA, CDR2 FQGNSA. This CDR3 contains 13 residues. V lost 2 bases and J lost 7, with 11 bases in between. CDR3 protein: CASSLFRQIEAFF. CDR3 nucleotide sequence: TGTGCCAGCAGCTTATTCCGACAGATTGAAGCTTTCTTT.

V is TRBV7-9 and J is TRBJ1-2; weak D call: TRBD1 (6 bases). This CDR3 spans 14 amino acids. Per the germline V gene, CDR1 is SEHNR and CDR2 is FQNEAQ (reference sequence). The V gene lost 5 bases and the J gene lost 5 bases, with 15 bases spanning the gap. The CDR3 DNA follows: TGTGCCAGCAGCCGAGCGGGGGGCGCATATGGCTACACCTTC. It specifies CASSRAGGAYGYTF. The full variable domain, in which reference TRBV7-9 and TRBJ1-2 provide the parts outside the CDR3, is DTGVSQNPRHKITKRGQNVTFRCDPISEHNRLYWYRQTLGQGPEFLTYFQNEAQLEKSRLLSDRFSAERPKGSFSTLEIQRTEQGDSAMYLCASSRAGGAYGYTFGSGTRLTVV.

The chain has TRBV7-6 and TRBJ2-5; D remains unclear. The CDR3 has 16 residues. Per germline, CDR1 SGHVS and CDR2 FNYEAQ. V gave up 5 bases and J gave up 1 base, with 17 bases separating them. CDR3 amino acids: CASSPSVGQTQETQYF. The CDR3 DNA sequence: TGTGCCAGCAGCCCCTCAGTGGGCCAGACCCAAGAGACCCAGTACTTC.

This clonotype showed up many times. In DNA form, the CDR3 reads TGCAGTGCTAGAGATCCCCGACGGGCCAATCAGCCCCAGCATTTT. Translating gives CSARDPRRANQPQHF. The rearrangement joins TRBV20-1 to TRBJ1-5; D unresolved. V lost 0 bases, J lost 3 bases, and 12 bases lay in between. Germline V gives CDR1 DFQATT, CDR2 SNEGSKA (reference sequence). The CDR3 spans 15 residues.

The chain uses TRBV7-2 and TRBJ2-7; a possible D gene is TRBD1 (6 bases). Germline V CDR1 and CDR2: SGHTA, FQGNSA. V was pared by 5 bases and J by 6 bases, with 23 bases between. The CDR3 loop spans 16 amino acids. The DNA for the CDR3 is TGTGCCAGCAGCCCCTCGAGGGGCAGGGGTTACTCCGAGCAGTACTTC. This sequence encodes CASSPSRGRGYSEQYF.

At least ten counts were recorded for this clonotype. The V call is TRBV10-3, the J call TRBJ1-1, with 7 positions matching TRBD1. The V gene's germline CDR1 is ENHRY and CDR2 SYGVKD. CDR3 length equals 14 residues. V was clipped by 6 bases and J by 5 bases; unmatched bases: 9. CDR3 DNA: TGTGCCATCAGGCCCGACAGGGCGGGGACTGAAGCTTTCTTT. This translates into CAIRPDRAGTEAFF.

This rearrangement joins TRBV24-1 to TRBJ2-6; the match to TRBD1 covers 8 bases. CDR1 KGHDR and CDR2 SFDVKD come from the germline V gene. V shed 2 bases and J 2 bases; nucleotides not matched to a gene: 4. The CDR3 extends over 17 amino acids. CDR3 coding DNA: TGTGCCACCAGTGATTGGGCAGGGGGCACTGGGGCCAACGTCCTGACTTTC. It translates to CATSDWAGGTGANVLTF.

The chain has TRBV7-3 and TRBJ1-6; unclear D gene. The length of the CDR3 is 15 residues. In germline, CDR1 is SGHTA, CDR2 FQGTGA. Trimming shortened V by 2 bases and J by 7 bases, and 12 bases separated the two germline ends. For the CDR3, the DNA is TGTGCCAGCAGCTTATCATCATCGGGGAATTCACCCCTCCACTTT. Encoded protein: CASSLSSSGNSPLHF.

The sample holds a few counts of this clonotype. The chain has TRBV18 and TRBJ2-7; possibly TRBD1 for D (6 bases). Germline CDR1 is KGHSH and CDR2 is LQKENI. This CDR3 is built from 13 residues. V gave up 8 bases and J gave up 4 bases, with 15 bases separating them. Written as DNA, the CDR3 is TGTGCCAGCATTGCTACAGGGCGATACGAGCAGTACTTC. Translation: CASIATGRYEQYF.

This clonotype was seen repeatedly, ten times or more. This sequence joins TRBV6-6 and TRBJ2-7; no definite D call. Trimming stripped 6 bases from V and 7 bases from J, with 10 bases between. The CDR3 loop spans 11 amino acids. The germline gives CDR1 MNHNY, CDR2 SVGAGI (reference sequence). The chain's CDR3 is CASSPIHEQYF. CDR3 DNA: TGTGCCAGCAGCCCTATTCATGAGCAGTACTTC.

Points on this clonotype: Because the CDR3 is missing its conserved closing phenylalanine or tryptophan, this is likely a read error. The genes are TRBV7-8 and TRBJ2-7; unclear D gene. The V end was cut by 10 bases, the J end by 0 bases, with 13 bases between. CDR1 is SGHVS, CDR2 FQNEAQ, per germline. The CDR3 runs 13 residues. CDR3 sequence: CATRSSSSYEQYS. The CDR3, as DNA: TGTGCCACCAGGTCCTCGAGCTCCTACGAGCAGTACTCC.